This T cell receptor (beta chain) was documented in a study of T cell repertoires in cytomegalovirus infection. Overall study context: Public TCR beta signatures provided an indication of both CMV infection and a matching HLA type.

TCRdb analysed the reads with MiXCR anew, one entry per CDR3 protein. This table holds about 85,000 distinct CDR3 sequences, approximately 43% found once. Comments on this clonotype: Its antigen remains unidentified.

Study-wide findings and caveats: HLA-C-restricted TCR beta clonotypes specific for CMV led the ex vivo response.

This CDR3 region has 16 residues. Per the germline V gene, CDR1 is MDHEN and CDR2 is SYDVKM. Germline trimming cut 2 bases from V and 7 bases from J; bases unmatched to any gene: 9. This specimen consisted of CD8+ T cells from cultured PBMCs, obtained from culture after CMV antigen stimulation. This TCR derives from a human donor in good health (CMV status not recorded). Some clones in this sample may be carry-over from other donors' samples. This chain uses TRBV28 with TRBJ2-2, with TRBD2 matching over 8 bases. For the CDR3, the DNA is TGTGCCAGCAGTTTAAGCCGGGAGGGCCTGGGCGGGGAGCTGTTTTTT. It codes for CASSLSREGLGGELFF.